The 25 T cell receptor beta chains listed next were all sequenced from one sample in a study of spatial heterogeneity in lung cancer. Notes on the study in general: Counts of expanded alpha and beta TCRs within tumors tracked the tumor nonsynonymous mutation count.

The time point was: sample taken at primary tumor resection. Via MiXCR, TCRdb re-called the 5' RACE reads, giving one row per CDR3 protein. The table shows some 7,000 distinct CDR3 sequences, with around 13% occurring only once. Their antigens are not known. Sequences were derived from lung tumor tissue, sampled at surgery. The receptors were gathered from a male donor with early-stage non-small cell lung cancer.

The sample holds many counts of this clonotype. This beta chain was picked up by a library intended for alpha chains and is off target, so its count carries little meaning. The chain joins TRBV9 to TRBJ2-1; TRBD2 is a possible D gene (5 bases). V was trimmed by 0 bases and J by 6 bases, leaving 13 bases between them. This CDR3 is 15 amino acids long. The germline gives CDR1 SGDLS, CDR2 YYNGEE. For the CDR3, the DNA is TGTGCCAGCAGCGTAGACGGTGGGAGAATCAATGAGCAGTTCTTC. Its translation: CASSVDGGRINEQFF. Based on the CDR3 plus reference TRBV9 and TRBJ2-1, the full variable domain is DSGVTQTPKHLITATGQRVTLRCSPRSGDLSVYWYQQSLDQGLQFLIQYYNGEERAKGNILERFSAQQFPDLHSELNLSSLELGDSALYFCASSVDGGRINEQFFGPGTRLTVL.

By frequency in the sample, this clonotype is medium-sized. This beta chain is a stray sequence in a library constructed for alpha chains; its clone size is not meaningful. The V call is TRBV27, the J call TRBJ1-2; D gene ambiguous. The CDR3 is made up of 16 amino acids. Deletions cut 3 bases from V and 5 bases from J, with 19 bases between. CDR1 is MNHEY and CDR2 is SMNVEV in the germline V gene (reference sequence). CDR3 sequence: CASSFKAGAFGYGYTF. CDR3 coding DNA: TGTGCCAGCAGTTTCAAGGCGGGAGCGTTTGGTTATGGCTACACCTTC.

This clonotype has a count of ten or more. The library was built for alpha chains, so this beta chain is an off-target read and its size means little. This rearrangement joins TRBV4-1 to TRBJ1-1; 8 nucleotides agree with TRBD1. Germline values: CDR1 MGHRA, CDR2 YSYEKL. V lost 0 bases and J lost 5; bases outside the gene matches: 5. The CDR3 spans 15 residues. Here the CDR3 DNA reads TGCGCCAGCAGCCAAGAATTGGGGACAGGAACTGAAGCTTTCTTT. It is translated as CASSQELGTGTEAFF.

Judged by abundance, this clonotype is medium-sized. This beta chain was picked up by a library intended for alpha chains and is off target, so its count carries little meaning. V gene TRBV5-5 combines with J gene TRBJ1-2; 7 bases map to TRBD1. Germline trimming cut 0 bases from V and 2 bases from J; bases unmatched to any gene: 16. CDR3 length equals 19 residues. From germline, CDR1 is SGHKS and CDR2 YYEKEE (reference sequence). The CDR3 sequence is CASSLAWTDRLSTNYGYTF. Written as DNA, the CDR3 is TGTGCCAGCAGCTTGGCCTGGACGGACAGGCTCTCCACGAACTATGGCTACACCTTC.

This clonotype was observed at least ten times. Since the library was made to target alpha chains, this beta chain is a stray read and its abundance is not meaningful. The rearrangement links TRBV7-9 to TRBJ1-3; D not resolved. The length of the CDR3 is 14 residues. Trimming pared 5 bases from V and 1 base from J, leaving 9 bases between. The germline V gene encodes CDR1 SEHNR and CDR2 FQNEAQ (reference sequence). The CDR3 loop is CASSRSASGNTIYF. For the CDR3, the DNA is TGTGCCAGCAGCCGCAGTGCTTCTGGAAACACCATATATTTT.

This clonotype was counted many times. Being off target in a library aimed at alpha chains, this beta chain has a size of little meaning. This chain uses TRBV27 with TRBJ1-2; 9 nucleotides agree with TRBD1. CDR3 size: 15 residues. Trimming took 4 bases from V and 2 from J; bases not matched to a gene: 5. Germline loops: CDR1 MNHEY, CDR2 SMNVEV (reference sequence). The CDR3 DNA is TGTGCCAGCAGTTCCGGACAGGGGTGGAACTATGGCTACACCTTC. It translates to CASSSGQGWNYGYTF.

This clonotype is judged medium-sized. This beta chain is off target for a library built for alpha chains, so its abundance means little. This chain links TRBV20-1 with TRBJ2-1; D is ambiguous. V shed 3 bases and J shed 5 bases, with 5 bases lying between them. Germline loops: CDR1 DFQATT, CDR2 SNEGSKA (reference sequence). The CDR3 loop spans 11 amino acids. As DNA, the CDR3 is TGCAGTGCTAGCGTTCACAATGAGCAGTTCTTC. Translating it yields CSASVHNEQFF.

There are many counts of this clonotype. The library was designed around alpha chains, so this beta chain is a stray read whose abundance carries little weight. The chain employs TRBV30 and TRBJ2-7, with TRBD2 identical over 9 bases. CDR1 and CDR2 (germline): GTSNPN, SVGIG (reference sequence). This CDR3 is 17 amino acids long. The junction had 15 bases not matched to a gene; V was cut back by 2 bases and J by 4 bases. CDR3 protein: CAWSPTRVAGDFYEQYF. Here the CDR3 DNA reads TGTGCCTGGAGTCCAACAAGGGTAGCGGGAGACTTTTACGAGCAGTACTTC.

This clonotype qualifies as medium-sized (0.01 to 0.1%). Found in a library prepared for alpha chains, this beta chain is an off-target read, and its abundance has little meaning. The chain couples TRBV11-2 to TRBJ2-2; D not resolved. Trimming shortened V by 6 bases and J by 4 bases, and 18 bases separated the two germline ends. The CDR3 is 16 residues long. Per germline, CDR1 SGHAT and CDR2 FQNNGV. In DNA form, the CDR3 reads TGTGCCAGCAGTCCACAAGCAGTTCGTATCACCGGGGAGCTGTTTTTT. Amino acids: CASSPQAVRITGELFF.

This clonotype has ten or more counts. This beta chain slipped into a library made for alpha chains as a stray read, so its size is not meaningful. This sequence joins TRBV7-3 and TRBJ2-1, with D unresolved. There are 15 residues in the CDR3. Looked up from germline, CDR1 is SGHTA and CDR2 is FQGTGA. V shed 5 bases and J shed 0 bases, with 11 bases lying between them. CDR3 in amino acids: CASSPRKSSYNEQFF. CDR3 DNA: TGTGCCAGCAGCCCCAGGAAGAGCTCCTACAATGAGCAGTTCTTC.

This clonotype qualifies as medium-sized. The size of this beta chain means little, since it is a stray read in a library made for alpha chains. DNA for the CDR3: TGTGCCAGCAGCCCAGACCCCTCTAACTATGGCTACACCTTC. Amino acids: CASSPDPSNYGYTF. This chain joins TRBV5-6 and TRBJ1-2; D not certain. Germline values: CDR1 SGHDT, CDR2 YYEEEE. Trimming stripped 4 bases from V and 0 bases from J, with 10 bases between. The CDR3 has 14 amino acids. Variable domain in full (rest from reference TRBV5-6 and TRBJ1-2): DAGVTQSPTHLIKTRGQQVTLRCSPKSGHDTVSWYQQALGQGPQFIFQYYEEEERQRGNFPDRFSGHQFPNYSSELNVNALLLGDSALYLCASSPDPSNYGYTFGSGTRLTVV.

Regarding this clonotype: The library was prepared for alpha chains; this beta chain is a stray read, so its frequency means little. V and J are TRBV29-1 and TRBJ1-1, with no clear D. CDR1 and CDR2 (germline): SQVTM, ANQGSEA. Trimming shortened V by 4 bases and J by 1 base, and 10 bases separated the two germline ends. The CDR3 has 13 amino acids. The CDR3 DNA sequence: TGCAGCGTTGTTGGCAGCCCGAACACTGAAGCTTTCTTT. It encodes CSVVGSPNTEAFF.

This clonotype is deemed medium-sized. The library was designed around alpha chains, so this beta chain is a stray read whose abundance carries little weight. The chain recombines TRBV4-1 with TRBJ2-3; possibly TRBD1 or TRBD2 for D (6 bases each). The CDR3 loop spans 15 amino acids. V was trimmed by 0 bases and J by 1 base, leaving 8 bases between them. CDR1 is MGHRA and CDR2 is YSYEKL in the germline V gene. DNA of the CDR3: TGCGCCAGCAGCCAAGATGGGGGGCGCACAGATACGCAGTATTTT. Residues: CASSQDGGRTDTQYF.

A remark on this clonotype: Little can be read into the size of this beta chain, an off-target read in a library designed for alpha chains. V gene TRBV29-1 combines with J gene TRBJ2-7; D is ambiguous. The length of the CDR3 is 9 residues. V shed 8 bases and J shed 3 bases, with 5 bases lying between them. Germline V gene data show CDR1 as SQVTM and CDR2 as ANQGSEA. The CDR3 region is CSPIYEQYV. The CDR3 DNA reads TGCAGCCCAATCTACGAGCAGTACGTC.

This clonotype was seen many times. As an off-target read in a library built for alpha chains, this beta chain has a frequency of little significance. V gene TRBV9 combines with J gene TRBJ1-1; D might be TRBD1 (5 bases). V was trimmed by 0 bases and J by 5 bases, leaving 14 bases between them. Germline CDR1 is SGDLS and CDR2 is YYNGEE. The CDR3 totals 15 residues. Here the CDR3 DNA reads TGTGCCAGCAGCGTAGAGTGGGGGTGGCGGACTGAAGCTTTCTTT. Its protein product is CASSVEWGWRTEAFF. The whole variable domain, remainder taken from reference TRBV9 and TRBJ1-1, is DSGVTQTPKHLITATGQRVTLRCSPRSGDLSVYWYQQSLDQGLQFLIQYYNGEERAKGNILERFSAQQFPDLHSELNLSSLELGDSALYFCASSVEWGWRTEAFFGQGTRLTVV.

This clonotype was counted at least ten times. Being off target in a library aimed at alpha chains, this beta chain has a size of little meaning. The chain links TRBV7-3 to TRBJ2-3; no definite D call. The ends were cut back, 3 bases at V and 1 base at J, with 17 bases in the middle. This CDR3 spans 17 amino acids. Germline CDR1 is SGHTA and CDR2 is FQGTGA. Here the CDR3 DNA reads TGTGCCAGCAGCTTGATCGGCTTCCCTCGGGGCACAGATACGCAGTATTTT. As protein: CASSLIGFPRGTDTQYF.

At least ten counts were recorded for this clonotype. With the library built for alpha chains, this beta chain is off target and its frequency is not meaningful. This chain links TRBV29-1 with TRBJ1-1; unclear D gene. This CDR3 is 13 amino acids long. Trimming stripped 5 bases from V and 5 bases from J, with 15 bases between. Germline V gene lookup returns CDR1 SQVTM and CDR2 ANQGSEA. Here the CDR3 reads CSVLEGGWTEAFF. Written as DNA, the CDR3 is TGCAGCGTTCTCGAGGGAGGGTGGACTGAAGCTTTCTTT.

This clonotype was seen a few times. This beta chain is an unintended read in a library built for alpha chains; its size means little. For the CDR3, the DNA is TGTGCCAGCAGTTTCGGGAGTGAAAATTCACCCCTCCACTTT. Its translation is CASSFGSENSPLHF. The rearrangement joins TRBV12-3 or TRBV12-4 to TRBJ1-6; unclear D gene. The V end lost 3 bases, the J end lost 7 bases, and 10 bases lay between the germline ends. This CDR3 spans 14 amino acids.

This clonotype is medium-sized. This beta chain represents an off-target read in a library built for alpha chains; its size is of limited meaning. This chain links TRBV20-1 with TRBJ2-3; no definite D call. V lost 3 bases to trimming and J lost 4 bases, with 5 bases between them. CDR1 is DFQATT, CDR2 SNEGSKA, per germline (reference sequence). The CDR3 is 11 amino acids. The CDR3 here is CSASFSDTQYF. Here the CDR3 DNA reads TGCAGTGCTAGCTTTTCAGATACGCAGTATTTT.

This clonotype ranks as medium-sized (0.01 to 0.1%). In a library made to pick up alpha chains, this beta chain is a stray read with a size that means little. The J gene is TRBJ1-1, the V gene TRBV6-5; D is perhaps TRBD1 (6 bases). V was clipped by 2 bases and J by 5 bases, with 12 bases between them. The CDR3 spans 14 residues. In germline, CDR1 is MNHEY, CDR2 SVGAGI. For the CDR3, the DNA is TGTGCCAGCAGTTACCGGGGGGCGCAAACTGAAGCTTTCTTT. It encodes CASSYRGAQTEAFF.

In its sample, this clonotype is large. With the library built for alpha chains, this beta chain is off target and its frequency is not meaningful. This rearrangement joins TRBV27 to TRBJ2-5; 11 bases line up with TRBD2. CDR3 size: 18 residues. Trimming cost V 6 bases and J 0 bases; bases outside gene matches: 12. Germline CDR1 MNHEY, CDR2 SMNVEV (reference sequence). CDR3 DNA: TGTGCCAGCAGCCCCCGTAGCGGGAGGGCGCCGTACCAAGAGACCCAGTACTTC. Amino acid sequence: CASSPRSGRAPYQETQYF.

This clonotype was picked up many times. Because this beta chain is a stray read in a library intended to capture alpha chains, its abundance should not be given much weight. The rearrangement links TRBV28 to TRBJ1-2, with a weak D call TRBD1 (5 bases). V dropped 6 bases and J dropped 8 bases, with 16 bases sitting between them. In germline, CDR1 is MDHEN, CDR2 SYDVKM. CDR3 length equals 13 residues. The chain's CDR3 is CASRLDGGKGYTF. In DNA, the CDR3 is TGTGCCAGCAGGCTAGACGGGGGGAAAGGCTACACCTTC.

This clonotype is medium-sized in the sample. This beta chain is an off-target read within a library intended for alpha chains, so its frequency means little. This chain uses TRBV2 with TRBJ2-3, with unresolved D. The V end lost 5 bases, the J end lost 5 bases, and 5 bases lay between the germline ends. The CDR3 extends over 11 amino acids. CDR1 is SNHLY and CDR2 is FYNNEI in the germline V gene. The DNA for the CDR3 is TGTGCCAGCAGTCCTCTAGATACGCAGTATTTT. This sequence encodes CASSPLDTQYF.

This clonotype is medium-sized (0.01 to 0.1%) by share. The library was prepared for alpha chains; this beta chain is a stray read, so its frequency means little. The J gene is TRBJ1-2, the V gene TRBV3-1, with D perhaps TRBD1 (5 bases). V was clipped by 0 bases and J by 1 base, with 12 bases between them. The CDR3 is made up of 16 amino acids. The germline CDR1 and CDR2 sequences are LGHDT and YNNKEL (reference sequence). The CDR3 DNA follows: TGTGCCAGCAGCCAAGATCGGGCAGGGTTTAACTATGGCTACACCTTC. It specifies CASSQDRAGFNYGYTF.

This clonotype has a count of ten or more. In a library made to pick up alpha chains, this beta chain is a stray read with a size that means little. The chain uses TRBV7-9 and TRBJ1-4; no definite D call. The V and J ends lost 4 bases and 3 bases respectively, with 9 bases between them. The V gene's germline CDR1 is SEHNR and CDR2 FQNEAQ (reference sequence). The CDR3 consists of 14 residues. CDR3 sequence: CASSSPPSNEKLFF. The CDR3 coding sequence is TGTGCCAGCAGCTCCCCTCCCTCTAATGAAAAACTGTTTTTT. The complete variable domain, with remaining parts taken from reference TRBV7-9 and TRBJ1-4, reads DTGVSQNPRHKITKRGQNVTFRCDPISEHNRLYWYRQTLGQGPEFLTYFQNEAQLEKSRLLSDRFSAERPKGSFSTLEIQRTEQGDSAMYLCASSSPPSNEKLFFGSGTQLSVL.